This TCR beta chain derives from a study of blood T cell repertoires in COVID-19. Turning to the study itself: Sites in the United States, Italy and Spain provided acute and convalescent COVID-19 samples. Sources were T cells, B-cell-depleted T cells, or PBMCs; the material itself was cDNA or gDNA.

V gave up 3 bases and J gave up 0 bases, with 12 bases separating them. CDR3 size: 15 residues. Germline V gene data show CDR1 as KGHSH and CDR2 as LQKENI. Authors' methods: Estimated nucleated cell counts came from reference gene primer amplification. Method: immunoSEQ multiplex PCR; TCRdb's copy keeps in-frame clones and lacks some. V, J and clone size derive from that table, while D and trimming were established from the DNA sequence. The data hold about 91,000 clones, with roughly 87% observed a single time. The sequence was collected from a man in his 70s with acute or convalescent COVID-19. This chain links TRBV18 with TRBJ2-7, with D possibly matching TRBD1 (6 bases). The sample was peripheral blood. CDR3 nucleotides: TGTGCCAGCTCACCTTTACGGGACATCTCCTACGAGCAGTACTTC. Translation gives CASSPLRDISYEQYF. Complete variable domain (other parts from reference TRBV18 and TRBJ2-7): NAGVMQNPRHLVRRRGQEARLRCSPMKGHSHVYWYRQLPEEGLKFMVYLQKENIIDESGMPKERFSAEFPKEGPSILRIQQVVRGDSAAYFCASSPLRDISYEQYFGPGTRLTVT.